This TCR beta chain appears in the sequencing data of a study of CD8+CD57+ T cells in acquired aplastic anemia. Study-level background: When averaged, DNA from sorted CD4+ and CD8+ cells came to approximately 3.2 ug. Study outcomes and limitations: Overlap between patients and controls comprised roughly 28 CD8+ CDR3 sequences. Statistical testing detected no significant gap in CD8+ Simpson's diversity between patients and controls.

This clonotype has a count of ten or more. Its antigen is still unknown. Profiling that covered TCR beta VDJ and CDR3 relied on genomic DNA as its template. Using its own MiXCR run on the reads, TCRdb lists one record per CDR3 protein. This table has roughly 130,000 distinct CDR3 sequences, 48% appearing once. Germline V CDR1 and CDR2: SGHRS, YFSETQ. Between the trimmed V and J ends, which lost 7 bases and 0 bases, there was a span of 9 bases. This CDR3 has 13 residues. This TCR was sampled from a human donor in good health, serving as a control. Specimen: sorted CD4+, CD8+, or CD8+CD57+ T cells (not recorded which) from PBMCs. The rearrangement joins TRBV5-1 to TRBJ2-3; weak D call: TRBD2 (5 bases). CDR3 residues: CASREVSTDTQYF. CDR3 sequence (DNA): TGCGCCAGCCGGGAAGTCAGCACAGATACGCAGTATTTT. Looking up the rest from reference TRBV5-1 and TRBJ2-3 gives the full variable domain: KAGVTQTPRYLIKTRGQQVTLSCSPISGHRSVSWYQQTPGQGLQFLFEYFSETQRNKGNFPGRFSGRQFSNSRSEMNVSTLELGDSALYLCASREVSTDTQYFGPGTRLTVL.